This T cell receptor beta chain was identified during a study of shared clonotypes between healthy human individuals. The V and J ends lost 4 bases and 0 bases respectively, with 13 bases between them. The CDR3 runs 16 residues. Germline values: CDR1 MGHDK, CDR2 SYGVNS. The method was immunoSEQ multiplex PCR; TCRdb's version includes in-frame clones alone and lacks a portion of them. Among under 1,100,000 clones, about 84% were seen once, and the ten largest hold around 0.6%. The chain carries TRBV25-1 and TRBJ1-3; D perhaps matches TRBD1 (6 bases). The sequenced sample was memory CD4+ T cells from PBMCs. Sample subset: CD45RA-negative fraction. This clonotype originated in a man younger than 35 in good health. Some clones in this sample may be carry-over from other donors' samples. The chain's CDR3 is CASSGRGLSSGNTIYF. CDR3 bases: TGTGCCAGCAGTGGCAGGGGATTGAGCTCTGGAAACACCATATATTTT.